This entry describes one T cell receptor (beta chain). Which antigen it targets is not known. Per-base qualities were not stored, and no clone one base away is much larger. This sample is part of a study of shared clonotypes between healthy human individuals (dated by TCRdb to between 2020 and 2021). General notes on the study: The cohort comprised a couple of women and a few men aged 18 to 49 years. To estimate repertoire size and how much clonotypes are shared between individuals, the study performed deep sequencing of blood TCR repertoires from roughly five healthy adults. To increase sequencing depth and limit assay-specific biases, different laboratories used diverse techniques to prepare libraries and sequence TCR repertoires. For each donor, CD4 naive and CD4 memory were each run on three plates, CD8 naive on two plates, and CD8 memory on one plate. Per donor, leukapheresis produced somewhere between about 0.94 and 9.5 billion PBMCs.

V loses 5 bases, J loses 0 bases, and the germline ends lie 7 bases apart. The CDR3 goes from the cysteine to the phenylalanine over 13 residues. Of all the DNA, just the CDR3 is kept, 39 bases in frame from base 1. CDR1 and CDR2 are drawn from the germline V gene: MNHEY, SVGAGI. General conclusions and limits of the study: Naive subsets generally had larger estimated clonotype richness than memory subsets. Compared with non-shared clonotypes, the clonotypes found in all four sorted-subset donors had higher generation probabilities. Only blood was sampled, and tissue TCR repertoires likely differ from those in blood. Even with the large sequencing depth, rarefaction of the sorted-subset datasets indicated that sequencing was incomplete. Pairwise subsampling indicated that sequencing depth was expected to affect the degree of clonotype sharing among donors. The genetic and exposure-history diversity represented was limited by the small number of donors. Approximately 5% of naive CD4, roughly 3.5% of naive CD8, around 2.3% of memory CD4, and 0.35% to 0.4% of memory CD8 clonotypes were shared across several donors.

The donors were healthy, HIV-negative adults with no recently reported acute infections or vaccinations. All donors were Caucasian adults living in Nashville, Tennessee, USA. CD8 memory samples consisted of magnetically selected CD45RO+ cells combined with CCR7-negative CD45RA+ effector memory (TemRA) cells. Blood was collected by leukapheresis, and PBMCs were isolated by Ficoll-Histopaque density gradient centrifugation and then cryopreserved in liquid nitrogen vapor phase. Analytical flow cytometry was used to check the purity and quantity of each magnetically sorted T cell population. Genomic DNA was isolated from each sorted fraction and quantified by UV absorbance on a Nanodrop 2000c. TCR CDR3 regions were amplified from genomic DNA by multiplex PCR using the deep immunoSEQ assay. Extracted genomic DNA from each cell subset was spread evenly across all wells of several immunoSEQ 96-well plates, with each plate serving as a replicate. For sorted subsets, roughly 0.2 ug genomic DNA, equal to 25,000 to 35,000 T cell genomes, was loaded into each replicate PCR. Purified libraries were measured with a Qubit 3.0 fluorometer, size-checked on a Bioanalyzer 2100, and measured again with the KAPA Library Quantification kit. Every immunoSEQ 96-well plate was sequenced on a dedicated single-read 150-cycle Illumina NextSeq 550 flow cell. Turning to the authors' computational methods: Because the immunoSEQ output included only junctional sequences and no quality scores, the filtering could not be the same as the filtering used for full-length reads. Sequences were annotated with PyIR, a Python wrapper for IgBLAST v1.9, using IMGT germline references to assign V/J genes and CDR3. Reads with weak V/J assignments (E-value above 1e-6), missing CDR3, stop codons, out-of-frame junctions, or ambiguous translated residues were removed. V3J clonotypes were defined by identical inferred V gene, J gene, and CDR3 amino acid sequence. Percentage overlap between repertoires was computed as shared unique clonotypes divided by the size of the smaller repertoire. RTK rarefaction, the Chao1 estimator, and Recon v2.1 estimates of unobserved clonotypes were used to assess repertoire richness. Generation probabilities were computed with OLGA for all TCRbeta clonotypes obtained by the gDNA method from four donors. This is the immuneACCESS table as TCRdb keeps it, with only in-frame sequences that have V and J called. A part of the clones is gone; compared with another copy, unresolved V genes explain less than half, and the rest is unexplained. V, J and clone size derive from that table, while D and trimming were established from the DNA sequence. This sample comprises approximately 120,000 clones, about 63% of them detected only once. The ten top clones hold 24% of the sample.

The receptor was isolated from a woman in her thirties in good health. The sample taken for sequencing was memory CD8+ T cells sorted from blood. The cell subset or site label of this sample denotes: CD45RO+ cells pooled with CCR7-negative TemRA cells. Rearrangement joined TRBV6-5 to TRBJ1-2, with no reliable assignment of the D segment. The DNA sequence reads TGTGCCAGCAGTCAACTTGCTAACTATGGCTACACCTTC. The encoded protein is CASSQLANYGYTF.